Reported below is one TCR beta chain. Its target is not known. Donors had recovered from mild-to-severe COVID-19. V was clipped by 4 bases and J by 8 bases; unmatched bases: 5. The CDR3 is 13 residues long. The germline gives CDR1 LNHNV, CDR2 YYDKDF (reference sequence). The data originate from a study of CD4 T cell repertoires in COVID-19. Findings and limits, study-wide: Two or all three memory subsets shared several highly expanded SARS-CoV-2-reactive clonotypes.

Generated by immunoSEQ multiplex PCR, the TCRdb table keeps only in-frame clones and is missing some. The table has some 1,800 clones, about a sixth seen once. Sequences were derived from memory CD4+ T cells, cultured in vitro, sampled after recovery from COVID-19. V usage is TRBV15 and J usage is TRBJ1-2; TRBD1 agrees at 9 bases. The sequence derives from a human donor who had COVID-19. CDR3: CATSKTGGKGYTF. In DNA form, the CDR3 reads TGTGCCACCAGCAAAACAGGGGGCAAAGGCTACACCTTC.